The 10 T cell receptor beta chains reported below all come from one sample, sequenced in a study of T cells after yellow fever vaccination. Via MiXCR, TCRdb re-called the 5' RACE reads, giving one row per CDR3 protein. The data show around 600,000 distinct CDR3 sequences, about 12% seen once. The specimen was PBMCs, collected on the day of the yellow fever booster vaccination. Every receptor here comes from a man aged 25-45 years who received the YFV17D yellow fever vaccine.

This clonotype was seen a handful of times. V gene TRBV15 combines with J gene TRBJ2-1, with 7 bases that match TRBD2. This CDR3 contains 13 residues. The germline V gene has CDR1 LNHNV and CDR2 YYDKDF (reference sequence). V lost 7 bases to trimming and J lost 6 bases; unmatched junction nucleotides: 6. Here the CDR3 DNA reads TGTGCCACCACGGGAGGCGGGCTCAATGAGCAGTTCTTC. This gives the protein CATTGGGLNEQFF.

This clonotype is labeled large (0.1 to 1%). This sequence joins TRBV5-1 and TRBJ2-1, with TRBD2 identical over 7 bases. The CDR3 extends over 17 amino acids. Trimming took 4 bases from V and 8 from J; bases not matched to a gene: 18. Germline V gene lookup returns CDR1 SGHRS and CDR2 YFSETQ. The CDR3 DNA follows: TGCGCCAGCAGCCTAGAGACTAGCTCATATCTTAGGGATGAGCAGTTCTTC. Translated, it gives CASSLETSSYLRDEQFF.

This clonotype came up many times. The rearrangement joins TRBV5-6 to TRBJ2-7; D unresolved. CDR1 is SGHDT and CDR2 is YYEEEE in the germline V gene. This CDR3 region has 14 residues. Trimming cost V 5 bases and J 3 bases, with 15 bases left between them. The CDR3 is CASSPTSSVYEQYF. DNA of the CDR3: TGTGCCAGCAGTCCGACTTCTTCTGTCTACGAGCAGTACTTC. Filled out from reference TRBV5-6 and TRBJ2-7, the complete variable domain reads DAGVTQSPTHLIKTRGQQVTLRCSPKSGHDTVSWYQQALGQGPQFIFQYYEEEERQRGNFPDRFSGHQFPNYSSELNVNALLLGDSALYLCASSPTSSVYEQYFGPGTRLTVT.

V is TRBV12-3 or TRBV12-4 and J is TRBJ2-1; D is ambiguous. Trimming cost V 5 bases and J 5 bases, with 10 bases left between them. This CDR3 is 13 amino acids long. The CDR3 reads CASSLTANNEQFF. CDR3 coding DNA: TGTGCCAGCAGTCTAACAGCAAACAATGAGCAGTTCTTC.

The V gene is TRBV7-8, the J gene TRBJ2-1, with 11 bases that match TRBD1. Germline V CDR1 and CDR2: SGHVS, FQNEAQ. The CDR3 is made up of 17 amino acids. The V gene end was trimmed by 1 base and the J gene end by 9 bases; junction bases not matched to a gene: 11. The CDR3, as DNA: TGTGCCAGCAGCTTAGGGATGGGACAGGGGGTGTTCGGTGAGCAGTTCTTC. Amino acid sequence: CASSLGMGQGVFGEQFF. The full variable domain, in which reference TRBV7-8 and TRBJ2-1 provide the parts outside the CDR3, is GAGVSQSPRYKVAKRGQDVALRCDPISGHVSLFWYQQALGQGPEFLTYFQNEAQLDKSGLPSDRFFAERPEGSVSTLKIQRTQQEDSAVYLCASSLGMGQGVFGEQFFGPGTRLTVL.

This clonotype was recorded at least ten times. The chain is built from TRBV2 and TRBJ2-3; D may be TRBD1 or TRBD2 (5 bases each). The CDR3 contains 12 residues. The ends were cut back, 6 bases at V and 9 bases at J, with 13 bases in the middle. Germline CDR1 and CDR2: SNHLY and FYNNEI. The CDR3 is CASSSEGRTQYF. CDR3 DNA: TGTGCCAGCAGCTCCGAGGGGCGGACGCAGTATTTT.

This clonotype was counted a few times. The chain couples TRBV12-5 to TRBJ2-5; 11 bases line up with TRBD2. CDR3 size: 16 residues. CDR1 and CDR2 from the germline V gene are LGHNT and FRNRAP. Trimming took 0 bases from V and 5 from J; bases not matched to a gene: 5. CDR3 nucleotides: TGTGCTAGTGGTTTGGTACTAGCGGGAGTCGGCGAGACCCAGTACTTC. The encoded protein is CASGLVLAGVGETQYF. Filled out from reference TRBV12-5 and TRBJ2-5, the complete variable domain reads DARVTQTPRHKVTEMGQEVTMRCQPILGHNTVFWYRQTMMQGLELLAYFRNRAPLDDSGMPKDRFSAEMPDATLATLKIQPSEPRDSAVYFCASGLVLAGVGETQYFGPGTRLLVL.

The V and J genes are TRBV7-9 and TRBJ2-7; D ambiguous. The length of the CDR3 is 14 residues. Germline assignment: CDR1 SEHNR and CDR2 FQNEAQ (reference sequence). V was trimmed by 5 bases and J by 2 bases, leaving 13 bases between them. The CDR3, as DNA: TGTGCCAGCAGCCTTGACTGGAGCACCTACGAGCAGTACTTC. Residues: CASSLDWSTYEQYF.

The V call is TRBV6-5, the J call TRBJ1-1, with a tentative D call TRBD1 (5 bases). The V gene lost 2 bases and the J gene lost 3 bases, with 16 bases spanning the gap. The CDR3 is 16 amino acids. Germline V gives CDR1 MNHEY, CDR2 SVGAGI. The CDR3 spells CASSYGSETAHTEAFF. The CDR3 DNA is TGTGCCAGCAGTTACGGATCAGAGACAGCGCACACTGAAGCTTTCTTT.

This chain connects TRBV10-2 to TRBJ2-1; 7 bases match TRBD2. This CDR3 spans 14 amino acids. V trimming: 8 bases; J trimming: 2 bases; junction bases outside the gene matches: 6. CDR1 and CDR2 from the germline V gene are WSHSY and SAAADI. The CDR3 is CASHGGGPYNEQFF. The CDR3 nucleotides are TGCGCCAGCCATGGGGGGGGTCCCTACAATGAGCAGTTCTTC.